This T cell receptor beta chain was captured in a study of cytomegalovirus exposure and HLA in healthy donors. Broader study findings: Cytomegalovirus-associated status was assigned to some 160 TCR beta chains. The likely explanation for a cluster of highly shared sequence variants was sequencing artifact. In a later analysis, specific HLA alleles were associated with 15,000 or so TCR beta sequences at a 0.05 false discovery rate. Later analysis revealed greater clonal expansion in HLA-associated TCR beta chains than in equally common others.

PCR involved 60 Vbeta and 13 Jbeta primers. Assay: immunoSEQ multiplex PCR; the TCRdb copy retains only in-frame clones and omits some. Of some 90,000 clones detected, 80% to 90% appear once; the ten largest clones hold roughly 1.4%. Concerning this clone itself: The antigen remains unidentified.

Losses at the gene ends were 6 bases for V and 2 bases for J; bases not matched to a gene: 7. Germline V lookup: CDR1 LNHDA, CDR2 SQIVND (reference sequence). This CDR3 region has 16 residues. The TCR sequence derives from a man aged 35 to 55 in good health and CMV-seronegative. The chain couples TRBV19 to TRBJ2-2, with 9 bases identical to TRBD1. The material sequenced was PBMCs. The CDR3 sequence is CASRSGDRENTGELFF. CDR3 coding DNA: TGTGCCAGTAGGTCTGGGGACAGGGAAAACACCGGGGAGCTGTTTTTT.